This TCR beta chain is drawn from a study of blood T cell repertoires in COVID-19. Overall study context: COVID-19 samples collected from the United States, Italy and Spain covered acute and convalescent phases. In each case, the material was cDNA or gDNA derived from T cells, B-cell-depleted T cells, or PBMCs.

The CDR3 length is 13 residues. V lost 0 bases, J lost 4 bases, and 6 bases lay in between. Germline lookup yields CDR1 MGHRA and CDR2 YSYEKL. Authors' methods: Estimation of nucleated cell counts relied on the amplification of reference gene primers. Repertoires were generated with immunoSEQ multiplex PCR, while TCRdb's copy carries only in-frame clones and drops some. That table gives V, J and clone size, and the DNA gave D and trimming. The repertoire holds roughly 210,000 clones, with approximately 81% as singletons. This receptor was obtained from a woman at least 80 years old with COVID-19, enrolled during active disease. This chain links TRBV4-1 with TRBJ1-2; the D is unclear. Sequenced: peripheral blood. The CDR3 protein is CASSQDTAYGYTF. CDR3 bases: TGCGCCAGCAGCCAAGACACAGCCTATGGCTACACCTTC.